Listed below are T cell receptor beta chains from one sample, sequenced in a study of blood T cell repertoires in COVID-19. TCRdb's copy holds only in-frame clones and misses some; the assay was immunoSEQ multiplex PCR. This table holds about 130,000 clones, approximately 74% found once. Sequencing was carried out using peripheral blood. Source of these receptors: a woman in her 70s with acute or convalescent COVID-19. Both conserved end residues are part of each CDR3.

>TRBV19
CASSNGQGVGEQYF
>TRBV4-2
CASSQDENSPFGNTIYF
>TRBV7-9
CASSWTVGYEQYF
>TRBV7-9
CASSPRQSEAFF
>TRBV30
CAWSREYGANVLTF
>TRBV28
CASRPEGTGGRQPQHF
>TRBV30
CAWSVTTASSTEAFF
>TRBV21-1
CASSKCPRGREQNEKLFF
>TRBV6-6
CASSSVQAEAFF
>TRBV5-1
CASSRRDRVHTEAFF
>TRBV6-5
CASSTDRGGKTQYF
>TRBV10-3
CAISERGTGGGNSPLHF
>TRBV18
CASSPRQAGTDTQYF
>TRBV19
CASSVAGVPGGYEQYF
>TRBV6-2/TRBV6-3
CASSKPGQAKNEQFF
>TRBV14
CASSQDHWRSGYTF
>TRBV2
CASSVRRGHEQFF
>TRBV30
CAWSRGWANEKLFF
>TRBV3-1/TRBV3-2
CASSRFQGRDGYTF
>TRBV19
CASSIALAANTGELFF
>TRBV5-6
CASSSSLTQGYGETQYF
>TRBV19
CASSLGMGKGHTEAFF
>TRBV13
CASSRRGSGANVLTF
>TRBV5-1
CASSLNQGKYGYTF
>TRBV9
CASSAGQNSPLHF